These 18 T cell receptor beta chains were all obtained from the same sample, sequenced in a study of identical twins. A single record per CDR3 protein comes from TCRdb applying MiXCR to the 5' RACE reads. The table lists around 480,000 distinct CDR3 sequences, roughly 13% of them singletons. The sample also formed part of further work on yellow fever vaccine responses in identical twins.

Sequencing was done on a sample of CD4+ T cells sorted from blood. The receptors stem from a woman aged 18-29 years in good health.

The chain joins TRBV15 to TRBJ2-2; 7 positions agree with TRBD2. This CDR3 comprises 14 residues. The V and J ends lost 0 bases and 7 bases, in that order; junction bases with no gene match: 2. Germline CDR1 is LNHNV and CDR2 is YYDKDF (reference sequence). CDR3 region: CATSREWGGGELFF. As DNA, the CDR3 is TGTGCCACCAGCAGAGAATGGGGGGGCGGGGAGCTGTTTTTT.

There are many counts of this clonotype. The V and J genes are TRBV7-2 and TRBJ2-7; TRBD1 agrees at 9 bases. The germline CDR1 and CDR2 sequences are SGHTA and FQGNSA. This CDR3 contains 15 residues. J gave up 0 bases and V 5 bases, and 5 bases lay outside the gene matches. CDR3 loop: CASSAGTGNSYEQYF. CDR3 in DNA: TGTGCCAGCAGCGCCGGGACAGGGAACTCCTACGAGCAGTACTTC.

The chain couples TRBV7-8 to TRBJ1-1, with 10 positions matching TRBD1. V was clipped by 5 bases and J by 4 bases; unmatched bases: 4. CDR1 and CDR2 from the germline V gene are SGHVS and FQNEAQ. The CDR3 is 14 residues long. The CDR3 DNA sequence: TGTGCCAGCAGCAGGGGACAGGGGAGCACTGAAGCTTTCTTT. This sequence encodes CASSRGQGSTEAFF.

This clonotype was counted a few times. This sequence joins TRBV5-4 and TRBJ1-1; 10 bases fit TRBD1. Germline V gene lookup returns CDR1 SGHNT and CDR2 YYREEE (reference sequence). V gave up 5 bases and J gave up 5 bases; unmatched junction bases: 12. The CDR3 is 16 residues long. CDR3: CASSGTGDPLGTEAFF. The CDR3 bases are TGTGCCAGCAGTGGGACAGGGGATCCCCTTGGGACTGAAGCTTTCTTT.

This clonotype has a handful of counts. V gene TRBV25-1 combines with J gene TRBJ2-2; D unresolved. V was cut by 6 bases and J by 6 bases, with 14 bases left in between. CDR3 length equals 14 residues. The germline CDR1 and CDR2 sequences are MGHDK and SYGVNS. CDR3 amino acids: CASSFSGSAGELFF. The CDR3 region has the DNA TGTGCCAGCAGCTTTTCTGGGTCGGCCGGGGAGCTGTTTTTT.

This clonotype appeared a few times. The chain uses TRBV14 and TRBJ1-3; D call uncertain. V lost 1 base, J lost 0 bases, and 7 bases lay in between. Per germline, CDR1 SGHDN and CDR2 FVKESK. The CDR3 runs to 15 residues. The CDR3 sequence is CASSQVVSSGNTIYF. The CDR3 bases are TGTGCCAGCAGCCAAGTCGTTAGCTCTGGAAACACCATATATTTT.

This rearrangement joins TRBV29-1 to TRBJ2-7, with 10 bases lining up with TRBD2. The germline CDR1 and CDR2 sequences are SQVTM and ANQGSEA. This CDR3 is built from 14 residues. Trimming took 5 bases from V and 6 from J; bases not matched to a gene: 10. The CDR3 nucleotides read TGCAGCGTTCGGGGGCTAGCGGGAGTGGGCGAGCAGTACTTC. Translation gives CSVRGLAGVGEQYF.

This clonotype was picked up many times. The V and J genes are TRBV7-2 and TRBJ2-7, with 8 positions matching TRBD2. V was pared by 5 bases and J by 2 bases, with 5 bases of the junction left unmatched. Germline CDR1 SGHTA, CDR2 FQGNSA. The CDR3 sequence is 14 residues long. The CDR3 spells CASSRKAGAYEQYF. DNA for the CDR3: TGTGCCAGCAGCCGTAAAGCGGGAGCCTACGAGCAGTACTTC.

This chain links TRBV6-1 with TRBJ2-7; 8 bases align to TRBD1. Germline CDR1 reads MNHNS; CDR2 reads SASEGT. The trim removed 5 bases at V and 6 bases at J, leaving 18 bases unmatched. The CDR3 spans 17 residues. CDR3 bases: TGTGCCAGCAGTCGGGTCTTAGGACAGGGACCCACTGCCGAGCAGTACTTC. Translating gives CASSRVLGQGPTAEQYF.

In this sample, this clonotype turned up many times. The chain couples TRBV5-1 to TRBJ1-1; 8 bases are shared with TRBD1. From germline, CDR1 is SGHRS and CDR2 YFSETQ. The CDR3 sequence is 16 residues long. Trimming removed 0 bases from V and 5 bases from J; junction bases left unmatched: 9. This CDR3 reads CASSLAGGSGGTEAFF. The CDR3 region has the DNA TGCGCCAGCAGCTTGGCAGGGGGCTCTGGTGGGACTGAAGCTTTCTTT.

This chain joins TRBV30 and TRBJ2-3; D is perhaps TRBD2 (6 bases). Trimming took off 5 bases at V and 0 bases at J, with 12 bases between the two ends. Per germline, CDR1 GTSNPN and CDR2 SVGIG (reference sequence). This CDR3 region has 14 residues. The CDR3 is CAWGSGTSTDTQYF. CDR3 in DNA: TGTGCCTGGGGCTCCGGGACTAGCACAGATACGCAGTATTTT.

This clonotype was found many times. Here the CDR3 reads CASSLGGLIYEQYF. CDR3 coding DNA: TGCGCCAGCAGCTTGGGCGGCCTAATCTACGAGCAGTACTTC. This chain links TRBV5-1 with TRBJ2-7; the D is unclear. Germline V gives CDR1 SGHRS, CDR2 YFSETQ. The V gene lost 0 bases and the J gene lost 3 bases, with 10 bases spanning the gap. This CDR3 is built from 14 residues.

V and J are TRBV7-9 and TRBJ2-5; no clear D gene. Between the trimmed V and J ends, which lost 5 bases and 6 bases, there was a span of 16 bases. The CDR3 length is 14 residues. Germline values: CDR1 SEHNR, CDR2 FQNEAQ (reference sequence). CDR3 amino acids: CASSSTGRQKTQYF. The CDR3 nucleotides read TGTGCCAGCAGCAGCACTGGGCGACAAAAGACCCAGTACTTC.

The chain is built from TRBV20-1 and TRBJ2-3; no clear D gene. CDR1 DFQATT and CDR2 SNEGSKA come from the germline V gene (reference sequence). Trimming left V 0 bases short and J 2 bases short, with 9 bases between. The CDR3 covers 14 residues. CDR3 nucleotide sequence: TGCAGTGCTAGAGATGGAGATATCACAGATACGCAGTATTTT. Protein product: CSARDGDITDTQYF.

This clonotype was found a few times. The chain employs TRBV4-1 and TRBJ1-2; 10 bases agree with TRBD1. J lost 0 bases, V lost 0 bases, and 1 base had no gene match. The CDR3 runs 16 residues. In germline, CDR1 is MGHRA, CDR2 YSYEKL. CDR3 region: CASSQDGTGANYGYTF. Here the CDR3 DNA reads TGCGCCAGCAGCCAAGATGGGACAGGGGCTAACTATGGCTACACCTTC.

The chain couples TRBV6-2 or TRBV6-3 to TRBJ2-3, with D perhaps matching TRBD1 (5 bases). Germline V gene lookup returns CDR1 MNHEY and CDR2 SVGEGT. Trimming left V 7 bases short and J 4 bases short, with 18 bases between. The CDR3 covers 15 residues. CDR3 residues: CASTIGARPSDTQYF. As DNA, the CDR3 is TGTGCCAGCACGATTGGGGCAAGACCTTCAGATACGCAGTATTTT.

The rearrangement uses TRBV12-3 or TRBV12-4 and TRBJ2-7; TRBD2 aligns across 7 bases. Trimming removed 7 bases from V and 4 bases from J; junction bases left unmatched: 10. The CDR3 spans 14 residues. The CDR3, as DNA: TGTGCCAGCAACCGAGCGGGACCTGGGTACGAGCAGTACTTC. This translates into CASNRAGPGYEQYF.

This clonotype was found many times. The rearrangement joins TRBV29-1 to TRBJ2-5; 10 bases align to TRBD1. Per germline, CDR1 SQVTM and CDR2 ANQGSEA. The CDR3 has 12 amino acids. V lost 8 bases and J lost 5; bases outside the gene matches: 5. In nucleotides, the CDR3 is TGCAGCCACGGGACAGGGGCTGAGACCCAGTACTTC. Translation: CSHGTGAETQYF.